This TCR beta chain comes out of a study of cytomegalovirus exposure and HLA in healthy donors. Germline loops: CDR1 PRHDT, CDR2 FYEKMQ (reference sequence). Losses at the gene ends were 5 bases for V and 4 bases for J; bases not matched to a gene: 13. CDR3 length: 17 residues. Both 60 Vbeta primers and 13 Jbeta primers went into the PCR. Using immunoSEQ multiplex PCR, the repertoire was profiled, and TCRdb retains in-frame clones only, with some absent. The sample has over 65,000 clones, around 77% seen once. Material for sequencing was PBMCs. The chain couples TRBV13 to TRBJ1-3; 8 bases match TRBD1. The receptor's source is a man aged 50-59 years in good health and CMV-seronegative. The CDR3 nucleotides are TGTGCCAGCAGCAATGGACAGGGCCCCTTATCCGGAAACACCATATATTTT. Translating gives CASSNGQGPLSGNTIYF.